The 18 T cell receptor beta chains below were found in one sample sequenced in a study of T-cell memory formation after mild COVID-19. A single record per CDR3 protein comes from TCRdb applying MiXCR to the 5' RACE reads. The table records approximately 400,000 distinct CDR3 sequences, more than 15% of them present only once. The sequencing input was PBMCs or a T cell subset sorted from them (not recorded which). The source is a man between 18 and 29 years old who had mild COVID-19 (a few samples of this study predate the infection). Cell type and time point are not known.

V usage is TRBV5-1 and J usage is TRBJ1-4; the D gene is possibly TRBD1 (6 bases). The CDR3 contains 16 residues. Per germline, CDR1 SGHRS and CDR2 YFSETQ. V lost 4 bases, J lost 0 bases, and 13 bases lay in between. The CDR3 nucleotides read TGCGCCAGCAGCCCAAGCAGGGGTTCAACTAATGAAAAACTGTTTTTT. Protein: CASSPSRGSTNEKLFF. The variable domain in full, completed from reference TRBV5-1 and TRBJ1-4, reads KAGVTQTPRYLIKTRGQQVTLSCSPISGHRSVSWYQQTPGQGLQFLFEYFSETQRNKGNFPGRFSGRQFSNSRSEMNVSTLELGDSALYLCASSPSRGSTNEKLFFGSGTQLSVL.

As for this clonotype: At one boundary the junction diverges from the germline segment, which might be a read error. V usage is TRBV7-7 and J usage is TRBJ2-5; maybe TRBD2 (5 bases). This CDR3 has 17 amino acids. CDR1 is SSHAT, CDR2 FNYEAQ, per germline (reference sequence). CDR3: CASSLAPANDYQETQYF. In DNA form, the CDR3 reads TGTGCTAGCAGCTTAGCGCCAGCCAACGATTATCAAGAGACCCAGTACTTC.

V gene TRBV28 combines with J gene TRBJ2-7; tentatively, D is TRBD1 or TRBD2 (5 bases each). The V end lost 6 bases, the J end lost 3 bases, and 12 bases lay between the germline ends. The CDR3 sequence is 13 residues long. Germline V gene sequence: CDR1 MDHEN, CDR2 SYDVKM. The CDR3 bases are TGTGCCAGCAGGCCCCCTGGGGGCTACGAGCAGTACGTC. Amino acid sequence: CASRPPGGYEQYV.

This clonotype has ten or more counts. The genes are TRBV7-2 and TRBJ2-5, with 7 bases matching TRBD1. After removal of 7 bases from V and 5 bases from J, the junction contained 10 bases not matched to a gene. This CDR3 has 14 residues. Looked up from germline, CDR1 is SGHTA and CDR2 is FQGNSA. This chain's CDR3 is CASNPVTGVETQYF. In DNA, the CDR3 is TGTGCCAGCAATCCAGTAACAGGGGTGGAGACCCAGTACTTC. Drawing the rest from reference TRBV7-2 and TRBJ2-5, the complete variable domain is GAGVSQSPSNKVTEKGKDVELRCDPISGHTALYWYRQSLGQGLEFLIYFQGNSAPDKSGLPSDRFSAERTGGSVSTLTIQRTQQEDSAVYLCASNPVTGVETQYFGPGTRLLVL.

This clonotype was seen a handful of times. The rearrangement uses TRBV5-1 and TRBJ2-3, with D unresolved. Germline V CDR1 and CDR2: SGHRS, YFSETQ. With 7 bases removed from V and 3 bases from J, the gap between germline ends came to 3 bases. This CDR3 region has 10 residues. CDR3 nucleotide sequence: TGCGCCAGCCCAACAGATACGCAGTATTTT. Residues: CASPTDTQYF.

This clonotype was seen a few times. This chain links TRBV4-3 with TRBJ1-6, with unresolved D. CDR1 and CDR2 (germline): LGHNA, YSLEER. The CDR3 extends over 14 amino acids. V was clipped by 1 base and J by 10 bases, with 11 bases between them. The CDR3 is CASSQGSTPSPLHF. The DNA of the CDR3 is TGCGCCAGCAGCCAAGGATCCACCCCCTCACCCCTCCACTTT.

The table lists this clonotype with many counts. CDR3 in DNA: TGCGCCAGCAGTGACCCCGAGTCGGGTACGCAGTATTTT. Translated: CASSDPESGTQYF. The chain is built from TRBV10-2 and TRBJ2-3; D uncertain. The CDR3 sequence is 13 residues long. The V gene's germline CDR1 is WSHSY and CDR2 SAAADI. V lost 3 bases to trimming and J lost 8 bases, with 12 bases between them.

V is TRBV7-3 and J is TRBJ2-2; D possibly corresponds to TRBD1 (6 bases). There are 13 residues in the CDR3. V lost 4 bases, J lost 6 bases, and 9 bases lay in between. From germline, CDR1 is SGHTA and CDR2 FQGTGA. In DNA form, the CDR3 reads TGTGCCAGCAGCTACGGACAGCCCGGGGAGCTGTTTTTT. Its translation is CASSYGQPGELFF. Using reference TRBV7-3 and TRBJ2-2 for the parts outside the CDR3, the full variable domain is GAGVSQTPSNKVTEKGKYVELRCDPISGHTALYWYRQSLGQGPEFLIYFQGTGAADDSGLPNDRFFAVRPEGSVSTLKIQRTERGDSAVYLCASSYGQPGELFFGEGSRLTVL.

The chain has TRBV6-2 or TRBV6-3 and TRBJ1-6, with 8 nucleotides matching TRBD1. The trim removed 4 bases at V and 7 bases at J, leaving 3 bases unmatched. The CDR3 sequence is 14 residues long. Germline CDR1 and CDR2: MNHEY and SVGEGT. The CDR3: CASSSQGENSPLHF. The CDR3 DNA reads as TGTGCCAGCAGTTCACAGGGGGAGAATTCACCCCTCCACTTT.

The rearrangement joins TRBV13 to TRBJ2-4, with 8 nucleotides matching TRBD1. From germline, CDR1 is PRHDT and CDR2 FYEKMQ (reference sequence). The CDR3 has 14 amino acids. V lost 1 base and J lost 6; bases outside the gene matches: 2. CDR3 region: CASSLDRGRNIQYF. Written as DNA, the CDR3 is TGTGCCAGCAGCTTAGACAGGGGGAGAAACATTCAGTACTTC.

The rearrangement joins TRBV7-2 to TRBJ2-7, with 7 nucleotides matching TRBD1. Trimming cost V 5 bases and J 4 bases; bases outside gene matches: 11. Looked up from germline, CDR1 is SGHTA and CDR2 is FQGNSA. This CDR3 has 15 amino acids. The CDR3, as DNA: TGTGCCAGCAGCCCCGACAGGGCTCGGGGATACGAGCAGTACGTC. Protein sequence: CASSPDRARGYEQYV.

The table lists this clonotype with a few counts. The chain is built from TRBV6-2 or TRBV6-3 and TRBJ1-1; TRBD1 matches at 7 bases. J was trimmed by 0 bases and V by 8 bases; bases with no gene match: 6. Germline lookup yields CDR1 MNHEY and CDR2 SVGEGT. The CDR3 covers 14 residues. CDR3 DNA: TGTGCCAGCTGGAGGGGGCCCCTGAACACTGAAGCTTTCTTT. The encoded protein is CASWRGPLNTEAFF.

This clonotype was counted a few times. V usage is TRBV5-1 and J usage is TRBJ2-5; D remains ambiguous. The CDR3 covers 16 residues. CDR1 SGHRS and CDR2 YFSETQ come from the germline V gene. Trimming stripped 0 bases from V and 4 bases from J, with 16 bases between. The CDR3 DNA reads as TGCGCCAGCAGCTTGGGAATAGGCGGTTCGGGAGAGACCCAGTACTTC. This gives the protein CASSLGIGGSGETQYF.

This chain uses TRBV10-3 with TRBJ2-3; 7 bases are shared with TRBD1. The CDR3 sequence is 13 residues long. V lost 7 bases and J lost 2; bases outside the gene matches: 3. Germline assignment: CDR1 ENHRY and CDR2 SYGVKD. The CDR3 coding sequence is TGTGCCATCATGGACAGGTACACAGATACGCAGTATTTT. This gives the protein CAIMDRYTDTQYF.

This clonotype was found many times. The chain is built from TRBV6-6 and TRBJ2-1; 9 positions agree with TRBD2. Germline V lookup: CDR1 MNHNY, CDR2 SVGAGI (reference sequence). This CDR3 is 16 amino acids long. V shed 0 bases, J shed 4 bases, and the junction held 4 bases outside the gene matches. The CDR3 region has the DNA TGTGCCAGCAGTTACTCTGGACTAGCGCCGTACAATGAGCAGTTCTTC. This translates into CASSYSGLAPYNEQFF.

This clonotype occurred a few times. The chain couples TRBV5-1 to TRBJ1-5; D is possibly TRBD1 (5 bases). The CDR3 loop spans 15 amino acids. Germline values: CDR1 SGHRS, CDR2 YFSETQ. The V end was cut by 4 bases, the J end by 2 bases, with 13 bases between. CDR3 sequence: CASSLQGGRNQPQHF. The CDR3 DNA reads as TGCGCCAGCAGCCTTCAGGGAGGGCGCAATCAGCCCCAGCATTTT.

The chain couples TRBV6-5 to TRBJ1-2; maybe TRBD1 (6 bases). Germline V gene data show CDR1 as MNHEY and CDR2 as SVGAGI. V was cut by 5 bases and J by 4 bases, with 14 bases left in between. The CDR3 sequence is 14 residues long. The CDR3, as DNA: TGTGCCAGCAGTGAACAGGGTCCCGCCTATGGCTACACCTTC. This translates into CASSEQGPAYGYTF.

Many counts were recorded for this clonotype. The chain couples TRBV24-1 to TRBJ2-3, with TRBD2 identical over 12 bases. Trimming took 6 bases from V and 3 from J; bases not matched to a gene: 0. CDR1 is KGHDR and CDR2 is SFDVKD in the germline V gene. CDR3 length: 14 residues. The chain's CDR3 is CATSTSGGTDTQYF. CDR3 coding DNA: TGTGCCACCAGTACTAGCGGGGGGACAGATACGCAGTATTTT.